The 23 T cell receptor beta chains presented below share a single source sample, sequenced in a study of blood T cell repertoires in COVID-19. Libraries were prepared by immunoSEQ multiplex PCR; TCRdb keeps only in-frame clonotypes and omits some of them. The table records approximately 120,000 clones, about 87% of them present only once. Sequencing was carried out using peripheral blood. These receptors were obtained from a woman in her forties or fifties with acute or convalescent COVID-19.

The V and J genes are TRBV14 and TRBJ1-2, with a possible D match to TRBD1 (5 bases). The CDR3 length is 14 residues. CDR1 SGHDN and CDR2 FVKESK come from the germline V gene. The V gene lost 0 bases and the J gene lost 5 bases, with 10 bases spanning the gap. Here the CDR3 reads CASSQDSRQYGYTF. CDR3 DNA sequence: TGTGCCAGCAGCCAAGATTCACGACAGTATGGCTACACCTTC.

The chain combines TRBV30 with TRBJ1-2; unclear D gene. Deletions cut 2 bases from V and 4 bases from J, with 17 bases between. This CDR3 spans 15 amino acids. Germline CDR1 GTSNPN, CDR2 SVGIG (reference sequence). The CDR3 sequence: CAWSPSAVRVYGYTF. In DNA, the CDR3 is TGTGCCTGGAGTCCAAGTGCGGTGAGGGTCTATGGCTACACCTTC. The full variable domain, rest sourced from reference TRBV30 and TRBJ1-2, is SQTIHQWPATLVQPVGSPLSLECTVEGTSNPNLYWYRQAAGRGLQLLFYSVGIGQISSEVPQNLSASRPQDRQFILSSKKLLLSDSGFYLCAWSPSAVRVYGYTFGSGTRLTVV.

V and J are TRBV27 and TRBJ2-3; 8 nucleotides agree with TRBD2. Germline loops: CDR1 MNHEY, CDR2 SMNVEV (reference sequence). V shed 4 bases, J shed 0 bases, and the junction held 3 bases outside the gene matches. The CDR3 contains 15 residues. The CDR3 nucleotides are TGTGCCAGCAGTTCGCCTAGCGGGAGCACAGATACGCAGTATTTT. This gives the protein CASSSPSGSTDTQYF.

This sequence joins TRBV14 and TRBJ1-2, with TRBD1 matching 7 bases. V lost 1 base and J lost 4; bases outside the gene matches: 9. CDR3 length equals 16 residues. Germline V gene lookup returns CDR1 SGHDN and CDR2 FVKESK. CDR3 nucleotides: TGTGCCAGCAGCCAAGCATGGACAGGTGAGGGCTATGGCTACACCTTC. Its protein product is CASSQAWTGEGYGYTF.

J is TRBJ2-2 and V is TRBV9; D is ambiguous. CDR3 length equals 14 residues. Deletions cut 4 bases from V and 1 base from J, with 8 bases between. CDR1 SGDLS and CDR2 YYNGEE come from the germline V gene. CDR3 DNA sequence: TGTGCCAGCAGCTCAAGACAGAACACCGGGGAGCTGTTTTTT. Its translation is CASSSRQNTGELFF.

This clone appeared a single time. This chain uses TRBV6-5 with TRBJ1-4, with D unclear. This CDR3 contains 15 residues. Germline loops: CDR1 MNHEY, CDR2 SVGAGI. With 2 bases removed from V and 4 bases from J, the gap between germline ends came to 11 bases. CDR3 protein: CASSYGQVNNEKLFF. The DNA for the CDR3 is TGTGCCAGCAGTTACGGGCAGGTTAATAATGAAAAACTGTTTTTT.

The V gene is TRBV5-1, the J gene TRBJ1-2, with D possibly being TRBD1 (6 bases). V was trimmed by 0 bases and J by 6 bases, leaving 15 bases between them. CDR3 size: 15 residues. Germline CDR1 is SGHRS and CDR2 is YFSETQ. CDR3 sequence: CASSLGAGDMNGYTF. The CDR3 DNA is TGCGCCAGCAGCTTGGGGGCAGGGGATATGAATGGCTACACCTTC.

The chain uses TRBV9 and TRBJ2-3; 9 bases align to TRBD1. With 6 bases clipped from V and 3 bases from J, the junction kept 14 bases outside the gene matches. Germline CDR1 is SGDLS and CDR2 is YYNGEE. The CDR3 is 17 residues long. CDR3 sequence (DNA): TGTGCCAGCAACCCTACAGGGGGCGCAGTGTGGACAGATACGCAGTATTTT. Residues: CASNPTGGAVWTDTQYF.

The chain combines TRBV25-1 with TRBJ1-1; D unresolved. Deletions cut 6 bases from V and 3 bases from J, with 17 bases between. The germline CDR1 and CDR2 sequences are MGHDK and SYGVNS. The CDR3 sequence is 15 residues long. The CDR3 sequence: CASSAPRAEDTEAFF. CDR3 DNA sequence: TGTGCCAGCAGCGCTCCTCGGGCGGAGGACACTGAAGCTTTCTTT.

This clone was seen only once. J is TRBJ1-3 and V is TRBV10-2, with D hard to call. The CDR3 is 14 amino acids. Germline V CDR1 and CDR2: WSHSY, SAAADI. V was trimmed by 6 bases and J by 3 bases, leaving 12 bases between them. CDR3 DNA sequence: TGCGCCAGCAGCTCGGAAGGAGGTGGAAACACCATATATTTT. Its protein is CASSSEGGGNTIYF.

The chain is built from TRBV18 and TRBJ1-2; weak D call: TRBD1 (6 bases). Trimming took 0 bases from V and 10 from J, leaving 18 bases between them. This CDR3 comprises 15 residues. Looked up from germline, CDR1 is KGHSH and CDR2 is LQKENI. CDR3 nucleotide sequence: TGTGCCAGCTCACCACCCTCAAAACAGGGATTCGACTACACCTTC. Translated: CASSPPSKQGFDYTF.

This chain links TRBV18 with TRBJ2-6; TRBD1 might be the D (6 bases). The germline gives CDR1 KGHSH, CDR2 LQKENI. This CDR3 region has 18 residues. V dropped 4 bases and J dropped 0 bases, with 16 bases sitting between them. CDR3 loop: CASSRQRGSHSGANVLTF. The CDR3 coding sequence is TGTGCCAGCTCACGACAGAGGGGGTCCCACTCTGGGGCCAACGTCCTGACTTTC.

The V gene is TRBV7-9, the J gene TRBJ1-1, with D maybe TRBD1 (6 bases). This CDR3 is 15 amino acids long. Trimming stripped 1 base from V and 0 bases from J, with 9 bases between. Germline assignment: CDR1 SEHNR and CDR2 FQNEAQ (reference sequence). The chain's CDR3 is CASSLGTVMNTEAFF. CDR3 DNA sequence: TGTGCCAGCAGCTTAGGGACAGTAATGAACACTGAAGCTTTCTTT.

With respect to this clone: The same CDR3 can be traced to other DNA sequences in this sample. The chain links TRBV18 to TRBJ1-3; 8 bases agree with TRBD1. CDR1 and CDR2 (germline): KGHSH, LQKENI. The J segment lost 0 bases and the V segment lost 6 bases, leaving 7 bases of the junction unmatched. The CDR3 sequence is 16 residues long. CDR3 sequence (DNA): TGTGCCAGCTCCCCTCCGGGACAGGACTCTGGAAACACCATATATTTT. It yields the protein CASSPPGQDSGNTIYF.

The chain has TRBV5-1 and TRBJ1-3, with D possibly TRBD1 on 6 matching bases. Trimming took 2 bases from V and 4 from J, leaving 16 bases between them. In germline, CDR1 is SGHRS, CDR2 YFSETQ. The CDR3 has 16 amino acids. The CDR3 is CASSFLQGGGGNTIYF. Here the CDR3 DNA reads TGCGCCAGCAGCTTTTTACAGGGTGGAGGAGGAAACACCATATATTTT.

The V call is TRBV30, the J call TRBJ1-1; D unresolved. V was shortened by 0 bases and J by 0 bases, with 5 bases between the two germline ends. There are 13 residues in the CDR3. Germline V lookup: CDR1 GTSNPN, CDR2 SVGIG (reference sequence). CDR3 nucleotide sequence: TGTGCCTGGAGTGTTCTAATGAACACTGAAGCTTTCTTT. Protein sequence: CAWSVLMNTEAFF.

The CDR3 region has the DNA TGTGCCAGCAGCTGGGGCGAGAGAAACACCATATATTTT. Its translation: CASSWGERNTIYF. The genes are TRBV9 and TRBJ1-3; possible D gene TRBD1, 5 bases. Trimming cost V 4 bases and J 5 bases, with 10 bases left between them. There are 13 residues in the CDR3. Looked up from germline, CDR1 is SGDLS and CDR2 is YYNGEE.

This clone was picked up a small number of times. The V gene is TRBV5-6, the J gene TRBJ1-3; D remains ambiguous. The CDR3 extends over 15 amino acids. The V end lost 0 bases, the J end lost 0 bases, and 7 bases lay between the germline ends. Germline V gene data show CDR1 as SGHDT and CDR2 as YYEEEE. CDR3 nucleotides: TGTGCCAGCAGCTTGGACCCGGTCTCTGGAAACACCATATATTTT. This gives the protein CASSLDPVSGNTIYF.

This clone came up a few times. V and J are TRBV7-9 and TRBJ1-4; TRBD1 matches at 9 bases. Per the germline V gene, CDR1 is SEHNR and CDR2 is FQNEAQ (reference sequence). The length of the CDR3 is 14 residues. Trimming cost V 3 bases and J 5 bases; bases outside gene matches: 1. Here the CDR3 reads CASSFGTGNEKLFF. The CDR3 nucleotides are TGTGCCAGCAGCTTCGGGACAGGGAATGAAAAACTGTTTTTT.

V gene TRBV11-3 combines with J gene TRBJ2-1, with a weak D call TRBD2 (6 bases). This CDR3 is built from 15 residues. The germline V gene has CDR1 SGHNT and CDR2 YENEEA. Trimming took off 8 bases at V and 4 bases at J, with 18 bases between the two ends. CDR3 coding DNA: TGTGCCAGCTCCCAGGAGGGTGGATTTTACAATGAGCAGTTCTTC. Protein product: CASSQEGGFYNEQFF.

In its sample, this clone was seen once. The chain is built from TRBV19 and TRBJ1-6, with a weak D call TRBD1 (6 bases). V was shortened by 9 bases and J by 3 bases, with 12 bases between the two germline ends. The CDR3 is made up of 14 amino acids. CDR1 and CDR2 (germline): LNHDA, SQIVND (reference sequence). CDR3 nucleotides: TGTGCCAGCAAACCACAGGGCTATAATTCACCCCTCCACTTT. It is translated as CASKPQGYNSPLHF.

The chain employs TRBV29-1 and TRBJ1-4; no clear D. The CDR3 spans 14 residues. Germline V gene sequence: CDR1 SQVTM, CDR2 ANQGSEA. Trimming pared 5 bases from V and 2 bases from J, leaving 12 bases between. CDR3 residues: CSVREGGTNEKLFF. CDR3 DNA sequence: TGCAGCGTTCGGGAGGGCGGGACTAATGAAAAACTGTTTTTT. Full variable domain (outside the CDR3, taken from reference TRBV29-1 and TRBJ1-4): SAVISQKPSRDICQRGTSLTIQCQVDSQVTMMFWYRQQPGQSLTLIATANQGSEATYESGFVIDKFPISRPNLTFSTLTVSNMSPEDSSIYLCSVREGGTNEKLFFGSGTQLSVL.

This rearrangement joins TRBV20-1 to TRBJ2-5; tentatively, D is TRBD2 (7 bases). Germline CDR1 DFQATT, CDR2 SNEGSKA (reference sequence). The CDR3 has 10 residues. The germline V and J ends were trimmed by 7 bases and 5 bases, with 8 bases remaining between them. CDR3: CSEGGETQYF. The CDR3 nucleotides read TGCAGTGAGGGGGGGGAGACCCAGTACTTC.